Shown below are 26 T cell receptor beta chains from a single sample sequenced in a study of blood T cells in healthy people across ages. Primed by a sample-barcoded 5' primer and a J-beta primer mix, a second PCR proceeded for 7 to 11 cycles. One entry per CDR3 protein results from TCRdb running MiXCR on the 5' RACE reads. The sample records more than 650,000 distinct CDR3 sequences, approximately 53% being singletons. The sample comprised blood. Every receptor here comes from a man older than 75 in good health.

The chain is built from TRBV11-1 and TRBJ1-3; D is ambiguous. CDR1 and CDR2 (germline): SGHAT, FQDESV (reference sequence). The V end was cut by 5 bases, the J end by 0 bases, with 11 bases between. The CDR3 loop spans 15 amino acids. CDR3 amino acids: CASSQQRTSGNTIYF. The CDR3 nucleotides are TGTGCCAGCAGCCAACAGAGAACCTCTGGAAACACCATATATTTT.

The CDR3 DNA reads as TGCAGTGCTAGAGATCGGCTGACCCTGGCGGACGAGCAGTACTTC. It encodes CSARDRLTLADEQYF. The V gene is TRBV20-1, the J gene TRBJ2-4; D gene ambiguous. The J call may be faulty, since TRBJ2-7 better matches the DNA end. CDR1 is DFQATT, CDR2 SNEGSKA, per germline (reference sequence). This CDR3 is built from 15 residues.

The CDR3 DNA sequence: TGCGCCAGCAGCTCCCCAGGCAGAGACGCGTATTTT. Its translation: CASSSPGRDAYF. The V and J genes are TRBV5-1 and TRBJ2-3; D is uncertain. The V gene's germline CDR1 is SGHRS and CDR2 YFSETQ. The CDR3 extends over 12 amino acids. Trimming took 3 bases from V and 14 from J, leaving 16 bases between them.

This clonotype came up a few times. The chain links TRBV3-1 to TRBJ1-1; D is perhaps TRBD1 (5 bases). V was pared by 1 base and J by 5 bases, with 11 bases between. CDR3 length: 14 amino acids. Germline V gene data show CDR1 as LGHDT and CDR2 as YNNKEL (reference sequence). CDR3 sequence: CASSQGGTGTEAFF. The DNA for the CDR3 is TGTGCCAGCAGCCAAGGGGGGACTGGGACTGAAGCTTTCTTT. The complete variable domain, with remaining parts taken from reference TRBV3-1 and TRBJ1-1, reads DTAVSQTPKYLVTQMGNDKSIKCEQNLGHDTMYWYKQDSKKFLKIMFSYNNKELIINETVPNRFSPKSPDKAHLNLHINSLELGDSAVYFCASSQGGTGTEAFFGQGTRLTVV.

The CDR3 loop is CASSLEGRFNQPQHF. In DNA form, the CDR3 reads TGTGCCAGCAGCCTTGAAGGACGGTTTAATCAGCCCCAGCATTTT. The gene calls are TRBV9 and TRBJ1-5; D is unresolved. Germline CDR1 is SGDLS and CDR2 is YYNGEE. V dropped 4 bases and J dropped 4 bases, with 15 bases sitting between them. The CDR3 consists of 15 residues.

This clonotype occurred once. This rearrangement joins TRBV7-2 to TRBJ2-1; D tentatively fits TRBD1 or TRBD2 (5 bases each). Germline CDR1 reads SGHTA; CDR2 reads FQGNSA. The CDR3 has 14 residues. Trimming took 2 bases from V and 6 from J, leaving 11 bases between them. CDR3 residues: CTSSLSWDPNEQFF. CDR3 in DNA: TGTACCAGCAGCTTATCCTGGGACCCCAATGAGCAGTTCTTC.

This clonotype was counted once. The J gene is TRBJ2-1, the V gene TRBV7-9; D could derive from TRBD1 or TRBD2 (5 bases each). V dropped 4 bases and J dropped 9 bases, with 13 bases sitting between them. Germline V gene data show CDR1 as SEHNR and CDR2 as FQNEAQ (reference sequence). CDR3 length: 13 amino acids. CDR3 sequence reads: CASSWVGGSEQFF. The CDR3 coding sequence is TGTGCCAGCAGCTGGGTTGGGGGAAGTGAGCAGTTCTTC. Drawing the rest from reference TRBV7-9 and TRBJ2-1, the complete variable domain is DTGVSQNPRHKITKRGQNVTFRCDPISEHNRLYWYRQTLGQGPEFLTYFQNEAQLEKSRLLSDRFSAERPKGSFSTLEIQRTEQGDSAMYLCASSWVGGSEQFFGPGTRLTVL.

The chain recombines TRBV27 with TRBJ1-5, with D tentatively TRBD1 (6 bases). CDR1 and CDR2 (germline): MNHEY, SMNVEV (reference sequence). Trimming removed 3 bases from V and 6 bases from J, with 12 bases in between. This CDR3 comprises 14 residues. CDR3 residues: CASSFTGAGQPQHF. In DNA, the CDR3 is TGTGCCAGCAGTTTCACGGGGGCCGGTCAGCCCCAGCATTTT.

This clonotype was picked up a small number of times. The chain recombines TRBV20-1 with TRBJ1-2; D might be TRBD1 (5 bases). Germline V gives CDR1 DFQATT, CDR2 SNEGSKA (reference sequence). This CDR3 contains 15 residues. The V gene lost 0 bases and the J gene lost 4 bases, with 15 bases spanning the gap. CDR3 region: CSARDRSKGRYGYTF. The CDR3 nucleotides are TGCAGTGCTAGAGATAGGTCCAAGGGGCGCTATGGCTACACCTTC.

This chain joins TRBV27 and TRBJ2-2; 8 bases map to TRBD1. This CDR3 comprises 14 residues. CDR1 MNHEY and CDR2 SMNVEV come from the germline V gene (reference sequence). Germline trimming cut 6 bases from V and 3 bases from J; bases unmatched to any gene: 3. The CDR3 DNA follows: TGTGCCAGCAGGACGACAGGGGACACCGGGGAGCTGTTTTTT. This translates into CASRTTGDTGELFF.

The chain has TRBV25-1 and TRBJ2-5; 9 nucleotides align to TRBD2. The DNA end is more similar to TRBJ2-7, so the J call may be wrong. Per the germline V gene, CDR1 is MGHDK and CDR2 is SYGVNS. This CDR3 is built from 13 residues. CDR3 nucleotides: TGTGCCAGCAGTATAGCGGGAGCCCGCGAGCAGTACTTC. It specifies CASSIAGAREQYF.

A single count supports this clonotype. This chain uses TRBV7-2 with TRBJ1-2; D possibly corresponds to TRBD1 (6 bases). V was clipped by 0 bases and J by 5 bases, with 19 bases between them. The V gene's germline CDR1 is SGHTA and CDR2 FQGNSA. The CDR3 covers 17 residues. CDR3: CASSLALGAGVGYGYTF. CDR3 bases: TGTGCCAGCAGCTTAGCTCTTGGGGCAGGGGTTGGTTATGGCTACACCTTC.

This clonotype was found a few times. This chain uses TRBV7-2 with TRBJ1-4; D not resolved. The V end lost 5 bases, the J end lost 6 bases, and 16 bases lay between the germline ends. In germline, CDR1 is SGHTA, CDR2 FQGNSA. The CDR3 consists of 15 residues. CDR3 protein: CASSTQRISDEKLFF. CDR3 coding DNA: TGTGCCAGCAGCACCCAACGGATCTCTGATGAAAAACTGTTTTTT.

The rearrangement joins TRBV6-5 to TRBJ1-2; 9 nucleotides agree with TRBD1. J lost 4 bases, V lost 5 bases, and 5 bases had no gene match. Per germline, CDR1 MNHEY and CDR2 SVGAGI. This CDR3 contains 14 residues. The CDR3 region has the DNA TGTGCCAGCAGTCGGGGACAGGGTCGCTATGGCTACACCTTC. It specifies CASSRGQGRYGYTF.

This clonotype appeared a few times. This chain links TRBV3-1 with TRBJ2-7; the match to TRBD2 covers 8 bases. The CDR3 is 15 amino acids. The germline V gene encodes CDR1 LGHDT and CDR2 YNNKEL (reference sequence). V gave up 1 base and J gave up 5 bases; unmatched junction bases: 7. The CDR3 loop is CASSQGAGETHEQYF. The CDR3 region has the DNA TGTGCCAGCAGCCAAGGAGCGGGAGAAACCCACGAGCAGTACTTC.

The J gene is TRBJ1-4, the V gene TRBV6-5, with TRBD1 identical over 12 bases. V was pared by 5 bases and J by 12 bases, with 10 bases of the junction left unmatched. Germline V gene data show CDR1 as MNHEY and CDR2 as SVGAGI. The CDR3 totals 15 residues. The DNA for the CDR3 is TGTGCCAGCAGTCGTGCCCGGGACAGGGGGCCGCAACTGTTTTTT. It encodes CASSRARDRGPQLFF.

The CDR3 reads CASSRSGTGNEQFF. CDR3 nucleotides: TGTGCCAGCAGCCGTAGTGGGACTGGCAATGAGCAGTTCTTC. The gene calls are TRBV3-1 and TRBJ2-1, with a possible D match to TRBD2 (6 bases). Germline values: CDR1 LGHDT, CDR2 YNNKEL (reference sequence). V lost 4 bases, J lost 6 bases, and 13 bases lay in between. The CDR3 has 14 amino acids.

The V call is TRBV12-3 or TRBV12-4, the J call TRBJ1-1; D gene uncertain. CDR3 length: 12 amino acids. Trimming left V 7 bases short and J 11 bases short, with 17 bases between. As DNA, the CDR3 is TGTGCCAGCACCTGGAGCCCATCCCGGGCTTTCTTT. It encodes CASTWSPSRAFF.

There are a few counts of this clonotype. CDR3: CASSYSRPSGSTAYEQYF. The CDR3, as DNA: TGTGCCAGCAGTTACTCGCGGCCTAGCGGGAGTACCGCCTACGAGCAGTACTTC. V is TRBV6-5 and J is TRBJ2-7, with 10 bases that match TRBD2. CDR3 length equals 18 residues. V lost 0 bases to trimming and J lost 2 bases; unmatched junction nucleotides: 10. Germline V gives CDR1 MNHEY, CDR2 SVGAGI.

The V call is TRBV3-1, the J call TRBJ1-2; D unclear. Germline CDR1 is LGHDT and CDR2 is YNNKEL (reference sequence). The CDR3 runs to 15 residues. V was pared by 4 bases and J by 8 bases, with 20 bases between. For the CDR3, the DNA is TGTGCCAGCAGCCTCCGGACCCCTCAAAGCGGGGGCTACACCTTC. Its protein product is CASSLRTPQSGGYTF. Full variable domain (rest looked up from reference TRBV3-1 and TRBJ1-2): DTAVSQTPKYLVTQMGNDKSIKCEQNLGHDTMYWYKQDSKKFLKIMFSYNNKELIINETVPNRFSPKSPDKAHLNLHINSLELGDSAVYFCASSLRTPQSGGYTFGSGTRLTVV.

The genes are TRBV20-1 and TRBJ2-7; D is undetermined. This CDR3 is 15 amino acids long. V was pared by 0 bases and J by 3 bases, with 15 bases between. CDR1 and CDR2 (germline): DFQATT, SNEGSKA (reference sequence). The CDR3 loop reads CSARDPQADLYEQYF. The DNA for the CDR3 is TGCAGTGCTAGAGATCCCCAGGCGGACCTCTACGAGCAGTACTTC.

This clonotype has just a few counts. V and J are TRBV10-3 and TRBJ2-7; the match to TRBD2 covers 9 bases. V was pared by 3 bases and J by 2 bases, with 5 bases of the junction left unmatched. Germline V gene sequence: CDR1 ENHRY, CDR2 SYGVKD. CDR3 length equals 15 residues. The CDR3 spells CAISDSSGGPYEQYF. CDR3 bases: TGTGCCATCAGTGACTCGAGCGGGGGGCCCTACGAGCAGTACTTC.

The table lists this clonotype with a few counts. This chain joins TRBV11-1 and TRBJ1-2; D unclear. Germline V gene data show CDR1 as SGHAT and CDR2 as FQDESV (reference sequence). This CDR3 is 14 amino acids long. Deletions cut 2 bases from V and 5 bases from J, with 12 bases between. The CDR3 spells CASSLSLQAYGYTF. Written as DNA, the CDR3 is TGTGCCAGCAGCTTATCCCTGCAGGCATATGGCTACACCTTC. Combining the CDR3 with reference TRBV11-1 and TRBJ1-2 gives the whole variable domain EAEVAQSPRYKITEKSQAVAFWCDPISGHATLYWYRQILGQGPELLVQFQDESVVDDSQLPKDRFSAERLKGVDSTLKIQPAELGDSAMYLCASSLSLQAYGYTFGSGTRLTVV.

V and J are TRBV10-3 and TRBJ2-3; the D gene is possibly TRBD2 (6 bases). The CDR3 spans 14 residues. In germline, CDR1 is ENHRY, CDR2 SYGVKD. V was cut by 6 bases and J by 5 bases, with 15 bases left in between. The CDR3 sequence: CAISVGEVGDTQYF. In DNA, the CDR3 is TGTGCCATCAGCGTCGGGGAGGTCGGAGATACGCAGTATTTT.

The rearrangement joins TRBV9 to TRBJ1-1, with D maybe TRBD1 (6 bases). V lost 0 bases to trimming and J lost 0 bases, with 9 bases between them. Germline V gene sequence: CDR1 SGDLS, CDR2 YYNGEE. The CDR3 spans 15 residues. The CDR3 spells CASSVAGQLNTEAFF. DNA of the CDR3: TGTGCCAGCAGCGTAGCCGGACAGCTGAACACTGAAGCTTTCTTT.

This clonotype was observed a single time. This chain joins TRBV14 and TRBJ1-6; 7 positions agree with TRBD1. CDR1 SGHDN and CDR2 FVKESK come from the germline V gene. With 3 bases clipped from V and 7 bases from J, the junction kept 6 bases outside the gene matches. This CDR3 is 15 amino acids long. The CDR3 DNA reads TGTGCCAGCAGCCAGCTCGGGACAGCGAATTCACCCCTCCACTTT. As protein: CASSQLGTANSPLHF.